This section outlines one T cell receptor (beta chain) sequence together with its context. What it recognizes is unknown. The sample belongs to a study of CD8+CD57+ T cells in acquired aplastic anemia. Study-wide background: Mean DNA quantity obtained from sorted CD4+ and CD8+ cells was 2.5 to 4 ug.

Study-level findings and limits: Simpson's diversity of CD8+ cells was not significantly different in patients compared with controls. Patients and controls were found to share fewer than 35 CD8+ CDR3 sequences.

Germline-derived CDR1 and CDR2 are DFQATT and SNEGSKA (reference sequence). Trimming cost V 3 bases and J 6 bases, with 12 bases left between them. CDR3 length: 13 residues. Genomic DNA provided the template from which TCR beta VDJ and CDR3 profiles were obtained. TCRdb reprocessed the reads with MiXCR, giving one entry per CDR3 protein. Among hundreds of thousands of distinct CDR3 sequences listed, more than 25% were seen once. Only patients with CD8+CD57+ cell expansion on flow cytometry were chosen for sequencing. Patient blood was sampled before any therapy had been received. This receptor was taken from a human donor with aplastic anemia. This chain links TRBV20-1 with TRBJ2-1, with unresolved D. The source material was sorted CD4+, CD8+, or CD8+CD57+ T cells (not recorded which) from PBMCs. The CDR3 protein is CSASQLGLNEQFF. The CDR3 DNA reads TGCAGTGCTAGTCAGTTAGGGCTCAATGAGCAGTTCTTC.